Listed below are T cell receptor beta chains from one sample, sequenced in a study of blood T cells in healthy people across ages. TCRdb reprocessed the 5' RACE reads via MiXCR and lists one record per CDR3 protein. Among about 1.4 million distinct CDR3 sequences, approximately 59% were seen once, and the ten largest hold over 5%. The sequenced material came from blood. Source of these receptors: a man between 18 and 29 years old in good health. CDR3s include the opening cysteine and the closing phenylalanine or tryptophan. Fields, in order: V gene, clone size, J gene, D gene, CDR3 protein, CDR3 DNA. D genes are given only for firm matches. The size field is filled for only some rows; it gives once, few, many or a size class.

>TRBV4-1|few|TRBJ1-2|TRBD1
CASSPQGQGPYGYTF
TGCGCCAGCAGCCCTCAGGGACAGGGCCCCTATGGCTACACCTTC
>TRBV6-6|-|TRBJ1-5|-
CASVWAPNQPQHF
TGTGCCAGTGTGTGGGCCCCCAATCAGCCCCAGCATTTT
>TRBV9|-|TRBJ2-1|-
CASSEIGQNSYNEQFF
TGTGCCAGCAGCGAAATAGGACAAAACTCCTACAATGAGCAGTTCTTC
>TRBV10-3|few|TRBJ2-1|-
CAISESDNEQFF
TGTGCCATCAGTGAGTCGGACAATGAGCAGTTCTTC
>TRBV29-1|-|TRBJ1-2|-
CSVENGGYGYTF
TGCAGCGTTGAAAACGGAGGATATGGCTACACCTTC
>TRBV29-1|-|TRBJ2-7|TRBD2
CSGRGFGTSDSYEQYF
TGCAGCGGTAGGGGATTTGGGACTAGCGATTCCTACGAGCAGTACTTC
>TRBV29-1|-|TRBJ1-2|-
CSVELRARGGYTF
TGCAGCGTTGAGCTCCGGGCGAGGGGTGGCTACACCTTC
>TRBV7-9|-|TRBJ2-5|-
CASSPKTTDFQETQYF
TGTGCCAGCAGCCCCAAAACGACAGATTTTCAAGAGACCCAGTACTTC
>TRBV20-1|-|TRBJ2-3|-
CSARDPGAVGTDTQYF
TGCAGTGCTAGAGATCCCGGAGCGGTGGGCACAGATACGCAGTATTTT
>TRBV21-1|-|TRBJ2-5|-
CASRRNPGAPQETQYF
TGTGCCAGCAGGCGAAATCCGGGGGCCCCCCAAGAGACCCAGTACTTC
>TRBV20-1|-|TRBJ1-6|TRBD1
CSASFSGQGSLSPLHF
TGCAGTGCTAGCTTTTCGGGACAGGGGTCTTTGTCACCCCTCCACTTT
>TRBV11-3|-|TRBJ2-5|TRBD1
CASSTDRRSGTQYF
TGTGCCAGCAGCACGGACAGGCGTTCGGGGACCCAGTACTTC
>TRBV5-1|-|TRBJ2-7|-
CASSYAPGRSSYEQYF
TGCGCCAGCAGCTACGCACCAGGGAGATCATCCTACGAGCAGTACTTC
>TRBV7-2|-|TRBJ1-3|-
CASSREGWGGNTIYF
TGTGCCAGCAGCCGGGAGGGGTGGGGTGGAAACACCATATATTTT
>TRBV20-1|-|TRBJ2-1|TRBD1
CSAPTGTVGTVYNEQFF
TGCAGTGCCCCGACCGGGACAGTGGGGACAGTCTACAATGAGCAGTTCTTC
>TRBV29-1|few|TRBJ2-7|-
CSVEDLSESGYEQYF
TGCAGCGTTGAAGATCTTTCGGAGAGTGGCTACGAGCAGTACTTC
>TRBV11-2|-|TRBJ2-1|-
CASSLDRFLIQEAGDEQFF
TGTGCCAGCAGCTTAGATCGGTTCCTTATCCAGGAGGCGGGCGATGAGCAGTTCTTC
>TRBV29-1|-|TRBJ1-1|-
CSVAGLTLTEAFF
TGCAGCGTGGCAGGGTTGACGCTCACTGAAGCTTTCTTT
>TRBV29-1|few|TRBJ2-1|TRBD1
CSVGQGGINEQFF
TGCAGCGTGGGACAGGGGGGGATCAATGAGCAGTTCTTC
>TRBV12-3/TRBV12-4|-|TRBJ2-5|TRBD2
CASSPTLAGGEQYF
TGTGCCAGCAGTCCAACCCTAGCGGGGGGAGAGCAGTACTTC
>TRBV5-6|few|TRBJ2-3|-
CASSPLLSSLNEDTQYF
TGTGCCAGCAGCCCGCTTCTTAGTTCTCTCAATGAAGATACGCAGTATTTT
>TRBV12-3/TRBV12-4|few|TRBJ2-5|-
CASSLWTVQETQYF
TGTGCCAGCAGTTTATGGACAGTCCAAGAGACCCAGTACTTC
>TRBV7-9|-|TRBJ2-7|-
CASSFRTEIIEQYF
TGTGCCAGCAGCTTTCGGACAGAGATAATCGAGCAGTACTTC
>TRBV4-3|-|TRBJ2-3|TRBD2
CASSQEKTGLAPTDTQYF
TGCGCCAGCAGCCAAGAAAAAACGGGACTAGCCCCAACAGATACGCAGTATTTT
>TRBV6-5|-|TRBJ1-4|-
CASSDEGAGNEKLFF
TGTGCCAGCAGTGACGAGGGTGCGGGTAATGAAAAACTGTTTTTT
>TRBV27|-|TRBJ2-7|-
CASSYTGSEQYF
TGTGCCAGCAGTTATACAGGGTCCGAGCAGTACTTC
>TRBV12-3/TRBV12-4|-|TRBJ1-5|-
CASSLKDSGQPQHF
TGTGCCAGCAGTTTAAAGGACTCGGGGCAGCCCCAGCATTTT
>TRBV27|-|TRBJ2-7|-
CASSKTVRNEQYF
TGTGCCAGCAGTAAAACAGTTAGAAACGAGCAGTACTTC
>TRBV28|-|TRBJ2-7|TRBD2
CASRDLGQRGEDYEQYF
TGTGCCAGCAGAGACTTAGGGCAGCGGGGTGAAGACTACGAGCAGTACTTC
>TRBV4-1|few|TRBJ2-5|-
CASSQTPNREETQYF
TGCGCCAGCAGCCAGACCCCTAACAGGGAAGAGACCCAGTACTTC
>TRBV7-2|-|TRBJ2-3|TRBD1
CASRGFGTGFADTQYF
TGTGCCAGCAGAGGTTTCGGGACAGGGTTCGCAGATACGCAGTATTTT
>TRBV5-1|-|TRBJ2-1|-
CASSPLMERPGDEQFF
TGCGCCAGCAGCCCTCTGATGGAACGCCCTGGCGATGAGCAGTTCTTC
>TRBV4-1|-|TRBJ2-1|TRBD2
CASSQRSAGESGEQFF
TGCGCCAGCAGCCAACGCTCAGCGGGAGAAAGCGGTGAGCAGTTCTTC
>TRBV7-2|few|TRBJ2-1|TRBD2
CASSLDGGGIFGEQFF
TGTGCCAGCAGCTTAGATGGCGGGGGGATCTTCGGTGAGCAGTTCTTC
>TRBV6-6|few|TRBJ2-1|TRBD2
CASRFSGSGNEQFF
TGTGCCAGCAGATTTAGCGGGAGTGGGAATGAGCAGTTCTTC
>TRBV21-1|-|TRBJ1-5|-
CASSLQGCNQPQHF
TGTGCCAGCAGTTTACAGGGCTGCAATCAGCCCCAGCATTTT
>TRBV5-8|-|TRBJ1-1|-
CASSPTEEAFF
TGTGCCAGCAGCCCCACCGAAGAAGCTTTCTTT
>TRBV7-2|-|TRBJ2-5|TRBD2
CASSLATAGGTETQYF
TGTGCCAGCAGCTTAGCGACAGCGGGGGGGACGGAGACCCAGTACTTC
>TRBV3-1|-|TRBJ2-3|-
CASSQVGEDSDTQYF
TGTGCCAGCAGCCAGGTCGGGGAAGATTCTGATACGCAGTATTTT
>TRBV20-1|-|TRBJ2-3|-
CSARSAVGDYTQYF
TGCAGTGCTAGATCGGCGGTGGGAGATTATACGCAGTATTTT
>TRBV20-1|-|TRBJ1-5|TRBD1
CSASGTVSNQPQHF
TGCAGTGCTAGTGGGACAGTTAGCAATCAGCCCCAGCATTTT
>TRBV6-2/TRBV6-3|-|TRBJ2-5|TRBD1
CASVPTGGIKQYF
TGTGCCAGTGTACCGACAGGGGGCATTAAGCAGTACTTC
>TRBV25-1|once|TRBJ2-1|TRBD2
CASRGDAYNEQFF
TGTGCCAGCCGGGGGGATGCCTACAATGAGCAGTTCTTC
>TRBV4-1|-|TRBJ2-4|TRBD2
CASSKGVLADKNIQYF
TGCGCCAGCAGCAAAGGGGTACTAGCGGACAAAAACATTCAGTACTTC
>TRBV15|-|TRBJ1-2|-
CATSRDPGYNYGYTF
TGTGCCACCAGCAGAGATCCAGGTTATAACTATGGCTACACCTTC
>TRBV4-3|-|TRBJ2-1|-
CASSQTGTKNNEQFF
TGCGCCAGCAGCCAAACCGGGACAAAGAACAATGAGCAGTTCTTC
>TRBV4-2|-|TRBJ1-4|-
CASSQDAMRVPDEKLFF
TGTGCCAGCAGCCAAGACGCGATGAGGGTGCCGGATGAAAAACTGTTTTTT
>TRBV7-9|-|TRBJ1-4|-
CASSGDRFEKLFF
TGTGCCAGCAGCGGGGACCGATTTGAAAAACTGTTTTTT